Here is one T cell receptor beta chain with its context. This sample is drawn from a study of CD8+ T cells in alopecia areata. Treatment noted: oral pan-JAK inhibitor, 5-10 mg twice daily. Lesional scalp punch biopsies and peripheral blood came from alopecia areata patients. After isolation, RNA underwent reverse transcription to generate cDNA as the sequencing template. TCRdb's table, derived via immunoSEQ multiplex PCR, lists solely in-frame clones and lacks some. This table has nearly 7,500 clones, roughly 67% appearing once. V was shortened by 5 bases and J by 4 bases, with 9 bases between the two germline ends. The CDR3 runs 14 residues. CDR1 is LNHDA, CDR2 SQIVND, per germline (reference sequence).

The TCR originated in a human donor with alopecia areata. The chain is built from TRBV19 and TRBJ2-6, with a weak D call TRBD1 (6 bases). Sequenced material: skin, taken at week 4, from a patient treated with tofacitinib. This CDR3 reads CASSQGYGANVLTF. Written as DNA, the CDR3 is TGTGCCAGTAGTCAGGGGTACGGGGCCAACGTCCTGACTTTC.